This T cell receptor (beta chain) was found in a study of blood T cell repertoires in COVID-19. Study context: Sample material is recorded as cDNA or gDNA derived from T cells, B-cell-depleted T cells, or PBMCs.

Method: immunoSEQ multiplex PCR; TCRdb's copy keeps in-frame clones and lacks some. Of more than 15,000 clones listed, 86% are singletons. The sequenced sample consisted of peripheral blood. The sequence came from a man between 60 and 70 years old with acute or convalescent COVID-19.

CDR3 DNA sequence: TGTGCCAGCAGCGTAGCCGGGACAGGTAGGCCAGATACGCAGTATTTT. It translates to CASSVAGTGRPDTQYF. V is TRBV9 and J is TRBJ2-3; 8 positions match TRBD1. From germline, CDR1 is SGDLS and CDR2 YYNGEE. With 0 bases clipped from V and 4 bases from J, the junction kept 7 bases outside the gene matches. CDR3 size: 16 residues.